Included here is one T cell receptor (beta chain) sequence, with context. These data belong to a study of T-cell reconstitution after alpha-beta-depleted transplantation in children. TCRbeta library construction was performed incorporating unique molecular identifiers. TCRdb re-called the PCR reads through MiXCR, storing one row per CDR3 protein. The sample gives about 500,000 distinct CDR3 sequences, around a third of which show up once; around 2.5% is in the top ten. This CDR3 contains 16 residues. The germline V gene encodes CDR1 KGHDR and CDR2 SFDVKD. V lost 4 bases to trimming and J lost 7 bases; unmatched junction nucleotides: 9.

The sample was PBMCs from the stem cell graft donor, taken from the stem cell graft. The sequence came from a human donor who donated a stem cell graft to a child with aplastic anemia. J is TRBJ2-1 and V is TRBV24-1; TRBD1 matches at 10 bases. The DNA of the CDR3 is TGTGCCACCAGTGACTCGGGACAGGGGATCTGGAATGAGCAGTTCTTC. It is translated as CATSDSGQGIWNEQFF.